These T cell receptor beta chains were read from a single sample in a study of T-cell memory formation after mild COVID-19. TCRdb re-called the 5' RACE reads through MiXCR, storing one row per CDR3 protein. The data contain about 420,000 distinct CDR3 sequences, less than 25% of them singletons. Material: PBMCs or a T cell subset sorted from them (not recorded which). The receptors here all came from an adult woman who had mild COVID-19 (a few samples of this study predate the infection). Cell type and time point are not known. Each CDR3 is given with its conserved first and last residue. Each record gives: clone size, V gene, J gene, D gene, CDR3 DNA, CDR3 protein. D genes are given only for firm matches. Expanded clones get a size class; other rows say once, few or many, or leave the size out.

>few|TRBV7-8|TRBJ1-2|TRBD1
TGTGCCAGCAGCTCCCTACACAGGGGCGCTAACTATGGCTACACCTTC
CASSSLHRGANYGYTF
>many|TRBV18|TRBJ1-1|TRBD1
TGTGCCAGCTCACGGACAGGCACTGAAGCTTTCTTT
CASSRTGTEAFF
>NA|TRBV29-1|TRBJ2-1|NA
TGCAGCTGGAGGGGGACTAACTACAATGAGCAGTTCTTC
CSWRGTNYNEQFF
>few|TRBV5-1|TRBJ2-1|NA
TGCGCCAGCAGCCCCCCAAATGGGGGCCCCAATGAGCAGTTCTTC
CASSPPNGGPNEQFF
>few|TRBV20-1|TRBJ2-7|NA
TGCAGTGCTGACATCGGTTACGAGCAGTACTTC
CSADIGYEQYF
>few|TRBV30|TRBJ2-1|TRBD1
TGTGCCCTTGACAGGGCGAGTCTCAATGAGCAGTTCTTC
CALDRASLNEQFF
>NA|TRBV7-9|TRBJ2-5|NA
TGTGCCAGCAGCTTCCCACAGCGTGGGGAGACCCAGTACTTC
CASSFPQRGETQYF
>once|TRBV20-1|TRBJ2-5|TRBD2
TGCAGTGCTCACTCGACTAGCGGGAATCAAGAGACCCAGTACTTC
CSAHSTSGNQETQYF
>few|TRBV7-2|TRBJ1-1|NA
TGTGCCAGCAGCTTAGCGGCGGGGAACACTGAAGCTTTCTTT
CASSLAAGNTEAFF
>NA|TRBV4-1|TRBJ1-3|NA
TGCGCCAGCAGAGGACGGGCAGTTGGAGGAAACACCATATATTTT
CASRGRAVGGNTIYF
>NA|TRBV29-1|TRBJ2-5|NA
TGCAGCGTTGAAGATCGTGATAGGGGTGAGACCCAGTACTTC
CSVEDRDRGETQYF
>few|TRBV5-6|TRBJ2-2|TRBD1
TGTGCCAGCAGCTCCCGGGACAGGGGAACCGGGGAGCTGTTTTTT
CASSSRDRGTGELFF
>few|TRBV29-1|TRBJ1-1|NA
TGCAGCGTTCCCCTCCTGGATAGAAACACTGAAGCTTTCTTT
CSVPLLDRNTEAFF
>NA|TRBV7-8|TRBJ2-7|TRBD2
TGTGCCAGCAGCTTAAGGGCTAGCGGGGCCGGGCGGCGAGGGTACGAGCAGTACTTC
CASSLRASGAGRRGYEQYF
>few|TRBV9|TRBJ2-1|TRBD2
TGTGCCAGCAGCGTAGAACTAGCGGGTTACAATGAGCAGTTCTTC
CASSVELAGYNEQFF
>NA|TRBV4-1|TRBJ2-1|TRBD1
TGCGCCAGCAGCCAAAAGGGGACAGCCTCCTACAATGAGCAGTTCTTC
CASSQKGTASYNEQFF
>NA|TRBV2|TRBJ1-1|TRBD1
TGTGCCAGCAGAGGAGACAGGGTGATGAACACTGAAGCTTTCTTT
CASRGDRVMNTEAFF
>NA|TRBV6-2/TRBV6-3|TRBJ1-1|NA
TGTGCCAGCACAGTGAACACTGAAGCTTTCTTT
CASTVNTEAFF
>NA|TRBV20-1|TRBJ2-7|NA
TGCAGTGCTAGTAAGCGGGCAGCCTACGAGCAGTACTTC
CSASKRAAYEQYF
>few|TRBV20-1|TRBJ2-2|TRBD2
TGCAGTGCTAGAGATACTAGCGGGAGGGCCGGGGAGCTGTTTTTT
CSARDTSGRAGELFF
>few|TRBV7-9|TRBJ2-3|NA
TGTGCCAGCAGCTTAGCTTCGAAATCTCACACAGATACGCAGTATTTT
CASSLASKSHTDTQYF
>few|TRBV5-1|TRBJ2-7|NA
TGCGCCAGCAGCCGCGACAGTCGCGGGACATTATCCGAGCAGTACTTC
CASSRDSRGTLSEQYF
>NA|TRBV18|TRBJ1-1|NA
TGTGCCAGCTCACCCCCTCTCACTGAAGCTTTCTTT
CASSPPLTEAFF
>many|TRBV12-3/TRBV12-4|TRBJ1-5|TRBD1
TGTGCCACCGCCAGGGGGGGCAATCAGCCCCAGCATTTT
CATARGGNQPQHF
>NA|TRBV6-6|TRBJ1-3|NA
TGTGCCAGCGGTCCGGGGCCCTACTCTGGAAACACCATATATTTT
CASGPGPYSGNTIYF
>NA|TRBV4-2|TRBJ2-4|TRBD2
TGTGCCAGCAGCCAAGGGCCTCGGGCGGGAGCGTCGGACATTCAGTACTTC
CASSQGPRAGASDIQYF
>NA|TRBV7-2|TRBJ1-2|NA
TGTGCCAGCAGCCCAGGACGGTTATTTAACTATGGCTACACCTTC
CASSPGRLFNYGYTF
>few|TRBV7-8|TRBJ2-5|NA
TGTGCCAGCAGCTCTACCCGGACCAACCAAGAGACCCAGTACTTC
CASSSTRTNQETQYF
>NA|TRBV18|TRBJ2-7|TRBD2
TGTGCCAGCTCACCGTTAGCGGGGGGGAGCTCCTACGAGCAGTACTTC
CASSPLAGGSSYEQYF
>NA|TRBV14|TRBJ2-1|NA
TGTGCCAGCAGCCACCTACAGGGTCGGGGGAATGAGCAGTTCTTC
CASSHLQGRGNEQFF
>NA|TRBV7-3|TRBJ2-2|NA
TGTGCCAGCAGCCATCAGGTGAACACCGGGGAGCTGTTTTTT
CASSHQVNTGELFF
>few|TRBV7-2|TRBJ2-7|NA
TGTGCCAGCAGCTTAGACGGTTTAACCTACGAGCAGTACTTC
CASSLDGLTYEQYF
>NA|TRBV5-5|TRBJ2-5|NA
TGTGCCAGCAGCTTAAGGAGGGTTCAAGAGACCCAGTACTTC
CASSLRRVQETQYF
>NA|TRBV20-1|TRBJ2-4|NA
TGCAGTGCTAGACAGCCAGGGGAGGCCAAAAACATTCAGTACTTC
CSARQPGEAKNIQYF
>few|TRBV2|TRBJ2-3|NA
TGTGCCAGCAGAAAGGCTAGGACCACAGATACGCAGTATTTT
CASRKARTTDTQYF
>many|TRBV27|TRBJ2-3|NA
TGTGCCAGCAGTTTAGTGGCTGGGAGCACAGATACGCAGTATTTT
CASSLVAGSTDTQYF
>NA|TRBV3-1|TRBJ2-3|NA
TGTGCCAGCAGCCAACTCCCCAAGGGAACTCCGAGCACAGATACGCAGTATTTT
CASSQLPKGTPSTDTQYF
>many|TRBV15|TRBJ2-3|TRBD2
TGTGCCACCAGCAGAGATCGACTAGCGGCGGCAACAGATACGCAGTATTTT
CATSRDRLAAATDTQYF
>few|TRBV5-1|TRBJ1-1|NA
TGCGCCAGCAGCTTGGACAGCTACACTGAAGCTTTCTTT
CASSLDSYTEAFF
>few|TRBV7-2|TRBJ2-5|NA
TGTGCCAGCAGCTTAGCAAACCTCCAAGAGACCCAGTACTTC
CASSLANLQETQYF
>NA|TRBV3-1|TRBJ2-1|NA
TGTGCCAGCAGCCATGGCCAAATGGGCAATGAGCAGTTCTTC
CASSHGQMGNEQFF
>few|TRBV3-1|TRBJ2-7|NA
TGTGCCAGCAGCCAAAGGGACGTTGCTGAGCAGTACTTC
CASSQRDVAEQYF
>NA|TRBV4-1|TRBJ1-1|NA
TGCGCCAGCAGCCAATACCTCCTTGGGGACACTGAAGCTTTCTTT
CASSQYLLGDTEAFF
>few|TRBV18|TRBJ2-2|NA
TGTGCCAGCTCACCAGTCAGGGCCCTCGTGAGGGACGGGGAGCTGTTTTTT
CASSPVRALVRDGELFF